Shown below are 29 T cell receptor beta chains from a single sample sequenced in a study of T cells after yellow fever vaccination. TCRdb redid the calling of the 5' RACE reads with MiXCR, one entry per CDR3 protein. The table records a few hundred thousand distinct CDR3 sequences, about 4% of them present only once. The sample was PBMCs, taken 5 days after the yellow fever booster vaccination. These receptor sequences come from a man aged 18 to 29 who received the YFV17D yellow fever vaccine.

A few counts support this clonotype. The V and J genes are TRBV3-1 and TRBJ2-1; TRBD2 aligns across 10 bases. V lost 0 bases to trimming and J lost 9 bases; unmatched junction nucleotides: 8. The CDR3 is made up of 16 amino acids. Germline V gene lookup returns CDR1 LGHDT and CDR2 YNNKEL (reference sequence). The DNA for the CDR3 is TGTGCCAGCAGCCAAGAGAGCGAGCGGGGGGGCCGTGAGCAGTTCTTC. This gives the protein CASSQESERGGREQFF.

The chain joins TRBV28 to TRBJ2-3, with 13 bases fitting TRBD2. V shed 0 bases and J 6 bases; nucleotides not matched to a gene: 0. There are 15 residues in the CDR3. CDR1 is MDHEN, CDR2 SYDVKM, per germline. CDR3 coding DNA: TGTGCCAGCAGTTTATGGACTAGCGGGGGGGATACGCAGTATTTT. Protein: CASSLWTSGGDTQYF.

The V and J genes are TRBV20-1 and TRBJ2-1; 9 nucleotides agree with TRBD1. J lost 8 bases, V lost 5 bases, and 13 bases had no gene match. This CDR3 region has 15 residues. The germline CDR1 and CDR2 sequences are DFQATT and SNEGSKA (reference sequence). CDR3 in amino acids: CSADAGTGKSYEQFF. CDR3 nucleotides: TGCAGTGCTGACGCCGGGACAGGGAAGTCTTATGAGCAGTTCTTC.

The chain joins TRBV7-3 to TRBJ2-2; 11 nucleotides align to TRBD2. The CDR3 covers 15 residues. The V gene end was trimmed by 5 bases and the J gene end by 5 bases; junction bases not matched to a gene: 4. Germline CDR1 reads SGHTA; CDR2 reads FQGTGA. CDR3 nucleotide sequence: TGTGCCAGCAGCCGGGGACTAGCGGTAACCGGGGAGCTGTTTTTT. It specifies CASSRGLAVTGELFF.

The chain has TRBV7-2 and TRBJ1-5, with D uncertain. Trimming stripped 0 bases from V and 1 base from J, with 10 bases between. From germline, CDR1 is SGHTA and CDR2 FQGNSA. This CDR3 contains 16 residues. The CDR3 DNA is TGTGCCAGCAGCTTAGCGGGAAGAGGGAGCAATCAGCCCCAGCATTTT. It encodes CASSLAGRGSNQPQHF.

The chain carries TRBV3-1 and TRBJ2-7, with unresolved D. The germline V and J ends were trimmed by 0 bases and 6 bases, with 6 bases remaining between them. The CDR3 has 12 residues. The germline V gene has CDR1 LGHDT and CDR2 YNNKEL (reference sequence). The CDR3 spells CASSQEHREQYF. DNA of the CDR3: TGTGCCAGCAGCCAAGAGCACCGCGAGCAGTACTTC.

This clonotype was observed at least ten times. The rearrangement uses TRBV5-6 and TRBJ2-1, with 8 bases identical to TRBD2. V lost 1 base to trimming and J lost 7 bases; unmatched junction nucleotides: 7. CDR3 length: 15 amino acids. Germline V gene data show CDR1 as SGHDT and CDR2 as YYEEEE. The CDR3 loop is CASSLSPGGHNEQFF. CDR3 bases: TGTGCCAGCAGCTTGTCCCCGGGGGGGCATAATGAGCAGTTCTTC. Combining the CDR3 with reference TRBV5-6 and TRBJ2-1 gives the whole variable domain DAGVTQSPTHLIKTRGQQVTLRCSPKSGHDTVSWYQQALGQGPQFIFQYYEEEERQRGNFPDRFSGHQFPNYSSELNVNALLLGDSALYLCASSLSPGGHNEQFFGPGTRLTVL.

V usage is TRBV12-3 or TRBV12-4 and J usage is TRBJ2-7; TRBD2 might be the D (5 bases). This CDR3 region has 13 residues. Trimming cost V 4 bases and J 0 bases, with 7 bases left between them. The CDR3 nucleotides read TGTGCCAGCAGTTCGGGAAGCTCCTACGAGCAGTACGTC. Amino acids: CASSSGSSYEQYV.

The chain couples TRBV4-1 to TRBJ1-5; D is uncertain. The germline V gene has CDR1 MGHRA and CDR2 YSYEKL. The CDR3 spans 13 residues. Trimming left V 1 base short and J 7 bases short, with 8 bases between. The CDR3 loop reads CASSQVPLQPQHF. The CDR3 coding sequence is TGCGCCAGCAGCCAAGTCCCGTTGCAGCCCCAGCATTTT.

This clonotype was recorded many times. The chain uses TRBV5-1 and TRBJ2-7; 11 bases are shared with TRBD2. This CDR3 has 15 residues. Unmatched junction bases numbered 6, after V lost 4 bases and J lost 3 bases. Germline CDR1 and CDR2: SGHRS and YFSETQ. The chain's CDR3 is CASSVGTSGYYEQYF. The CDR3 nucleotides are TGCGCCAGCAGCGTAGGGACTAGCGGATACTACGAGCAGTACTTC.

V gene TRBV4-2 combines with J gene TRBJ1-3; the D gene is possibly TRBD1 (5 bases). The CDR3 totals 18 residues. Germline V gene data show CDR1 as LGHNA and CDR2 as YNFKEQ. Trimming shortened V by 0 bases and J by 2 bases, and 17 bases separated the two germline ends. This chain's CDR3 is CASSQDGEGPDPGNTIYF. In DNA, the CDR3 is TGTGCCAGCAGCCAAGATGGGGAGGGGCCCGACCCTGGAAACACCATATATTTT.

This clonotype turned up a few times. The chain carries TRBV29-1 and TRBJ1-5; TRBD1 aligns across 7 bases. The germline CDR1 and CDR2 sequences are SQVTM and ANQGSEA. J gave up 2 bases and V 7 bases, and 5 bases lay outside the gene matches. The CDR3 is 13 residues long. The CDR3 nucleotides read TGCAGCGCCAGACAGGGAGGCAATCAGCCCCAGCATTTT. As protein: CSARQGGNQPQHF. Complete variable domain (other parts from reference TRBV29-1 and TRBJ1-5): SAVISQKPSRDICQRGTSLTIQCQVDSQVTMMFWYRQQPGQSLTLIATANQGSEATYESGFVIDKFPISRPNLTFSTLTVSNMSPEDSSIYLCSARQGGNQPQHFGDGTRLSIL.

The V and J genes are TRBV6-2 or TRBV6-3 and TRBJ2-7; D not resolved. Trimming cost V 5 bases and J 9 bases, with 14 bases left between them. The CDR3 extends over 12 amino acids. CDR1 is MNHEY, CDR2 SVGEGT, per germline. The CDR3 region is CASSTGVERQYV. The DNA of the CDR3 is TGTGCCAGCAGTACGGGTGTCGAGCGGCAGTACGTC.

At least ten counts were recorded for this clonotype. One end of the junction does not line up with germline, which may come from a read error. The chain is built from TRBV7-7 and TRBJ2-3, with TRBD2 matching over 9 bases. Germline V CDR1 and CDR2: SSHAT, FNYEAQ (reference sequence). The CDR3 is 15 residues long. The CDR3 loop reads CASSLDSGGSNTQYF. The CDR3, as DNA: TGTGCTAGCAGCTTAGATAGCGGGGGTTCGAATACGCAGTATTTT.

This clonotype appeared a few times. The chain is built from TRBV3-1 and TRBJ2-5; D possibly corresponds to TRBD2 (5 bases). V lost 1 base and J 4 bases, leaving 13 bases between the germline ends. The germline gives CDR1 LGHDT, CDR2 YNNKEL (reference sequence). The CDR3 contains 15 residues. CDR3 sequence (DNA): TGTGCCAGCAGCCAAGGCCTAACTAGTATAGAGACCCAGTACTTC. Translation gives CASSQGLTSIETQYF.

The CDR3 region is CASSPPGGLGYTF. The CDR3 nucleotides read TGTGCCAGCTCCCCCCCAGGGGGCTTAGGCTACACCTTC. The genes are TRBV18 and TRBJ1-2, with 8 bases identical to TRBD1. The J segment lost 8 bases and the V segment lost 6 bases, leaving 8 bases of the junction unmatched. CDR1 and CDR2 from the germline V gene are KGHSH and LQKENI. This CDR3 spans 13 amino acids. The full variable domain, in which reference TRBV18 and TRBJ1-2 provide the parts outside the CDR3, is NAGVMQNPRHLVRRRGQEARLRCSPMKGHSHVYWYRQLPEEGLKFMVYLQKENIIDESGMPKERFSAEFPKEGPSILRIQQVVRGDSAAYFCASSPPGGLGYTFGSGTRLTVV.

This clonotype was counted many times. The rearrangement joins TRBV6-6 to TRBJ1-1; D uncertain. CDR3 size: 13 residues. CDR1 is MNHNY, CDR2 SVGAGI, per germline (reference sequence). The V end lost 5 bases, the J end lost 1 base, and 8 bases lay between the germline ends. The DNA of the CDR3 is TGTGCCAGCAGTCCCTTGGGGAACACTGAAGCTTTCTTT. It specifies CASSPLGNTEAFF.

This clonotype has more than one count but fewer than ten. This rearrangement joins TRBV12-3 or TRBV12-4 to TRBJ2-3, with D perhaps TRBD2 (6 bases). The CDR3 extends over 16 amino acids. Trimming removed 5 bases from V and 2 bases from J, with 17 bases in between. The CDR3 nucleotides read TGTGCCAGCAGTCCCCGGGATAGCGGATTCACAGATACGCAGTATTTT. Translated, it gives CASSPRDSGFTDTQYF.

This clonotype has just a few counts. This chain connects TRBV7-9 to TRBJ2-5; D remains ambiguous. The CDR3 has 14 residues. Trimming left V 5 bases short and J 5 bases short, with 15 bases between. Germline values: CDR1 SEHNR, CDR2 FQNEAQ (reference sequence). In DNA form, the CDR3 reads TGTGCCAGCAGCCCACGGGCCTTAAGCGAGACCCAGTACTTC. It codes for CASSPRALSETQYF.

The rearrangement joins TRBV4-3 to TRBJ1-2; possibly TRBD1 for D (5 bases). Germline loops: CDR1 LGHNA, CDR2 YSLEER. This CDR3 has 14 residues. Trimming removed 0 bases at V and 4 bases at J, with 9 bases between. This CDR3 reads CASSQDTGSYGYTF. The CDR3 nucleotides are TGCGCCAGCAGCCAAGATACAGGATCCTATGGCTACACCTTC.

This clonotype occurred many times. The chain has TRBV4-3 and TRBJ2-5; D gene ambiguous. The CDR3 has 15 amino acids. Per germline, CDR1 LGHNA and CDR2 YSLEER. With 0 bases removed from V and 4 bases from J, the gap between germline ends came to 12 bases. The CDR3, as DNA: TGCGCCAGCAGCCAAGAGACCCTTACAAGAGAGACCCAGTACTTC. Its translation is CASSQETLTRETQYF.

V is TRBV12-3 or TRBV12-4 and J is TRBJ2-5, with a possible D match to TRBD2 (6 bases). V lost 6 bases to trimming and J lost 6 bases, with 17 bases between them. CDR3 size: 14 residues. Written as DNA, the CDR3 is TGTGCCAGCAGAGAACCGGGACTCGGAAAGACCCAGTACTTC. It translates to CASREPGLGKTQYF.

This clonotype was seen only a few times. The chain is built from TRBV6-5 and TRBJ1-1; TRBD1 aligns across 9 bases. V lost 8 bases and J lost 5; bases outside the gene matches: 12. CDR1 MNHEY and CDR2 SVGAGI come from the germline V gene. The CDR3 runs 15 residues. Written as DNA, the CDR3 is TGTGCCAGCGGATTCGAAACAGGGGGCGGAACTGAAGCTTTCTTT. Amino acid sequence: CASGFETGGGTEAFF.

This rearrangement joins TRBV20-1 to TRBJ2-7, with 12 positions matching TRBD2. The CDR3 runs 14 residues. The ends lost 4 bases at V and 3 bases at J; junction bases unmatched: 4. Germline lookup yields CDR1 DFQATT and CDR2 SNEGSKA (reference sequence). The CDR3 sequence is CSATRTSGNYEQYF. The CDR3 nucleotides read TGCAGTGCTACCCGGACTAGCGGGAACTACGAGCAGTACTTC.

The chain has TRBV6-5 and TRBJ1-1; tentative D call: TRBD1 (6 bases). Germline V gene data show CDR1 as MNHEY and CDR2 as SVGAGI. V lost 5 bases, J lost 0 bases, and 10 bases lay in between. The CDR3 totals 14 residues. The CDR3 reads CASSERQVNTEAFF. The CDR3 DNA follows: TGTGCCAGCAGTGAGCGACAGGTGAACACTGAAGCTTTCTTT.

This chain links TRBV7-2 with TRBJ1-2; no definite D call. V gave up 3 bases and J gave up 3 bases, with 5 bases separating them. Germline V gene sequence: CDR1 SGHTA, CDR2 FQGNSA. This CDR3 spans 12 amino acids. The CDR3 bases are TGTGCCAGCAGCTTCGCCGACTATGGCTACACCTTC. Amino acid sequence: CASSFADYGYTF.

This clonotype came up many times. The CDR3 spells CASSQPFDSSEQFF. Written as DNA, the CDR3 is TGTGCCAGCAGCCAACCCTTTGACAGCAGTGAGCAGTTCTTC. The chain links TRBV14 to TRBJ2-1, with TRBD1 as a possible D gene (5 bases). Germline values: CDR1 SGHDN, CDR2 FVKESK. V shed 2 bases and J shed 9 bases, with 14 bases lying between them. There are 14 residues in the CDR3.

The CDR3 region has the DNA TGCAGCGCCGGAACCGGGGGCGGCACCGGGGAGCTGTTTTTT. Translation gives CSAGTGGGTGELFF. The chain employs TRBV29-1 and TRBJ2-2; D possibly matches TRBD1 or TRBD2 (6 bases each). V was trimmed by 7 bases and J by 4 bases, leaving 16 bases between them. The CDR3 contains 14 residues. CDR1 and CDR2 (germline): SQVTM, ANQGSEA.

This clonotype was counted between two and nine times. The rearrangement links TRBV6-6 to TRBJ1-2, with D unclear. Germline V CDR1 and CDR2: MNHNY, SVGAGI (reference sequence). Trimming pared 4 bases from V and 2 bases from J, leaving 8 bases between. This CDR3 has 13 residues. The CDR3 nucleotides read TGTGCCAGCAGTTTGACAATGAACTATGGCTACACCTTC. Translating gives CASSLTMNYGYTF.